These 20 T cell receptor beta chains were all obtained from the same sample, sequenced in a study of blood T cell repertoires in COVID-19. The protocol was immunoSEQ multiplex PCR, while the TCRdb copy is restricted to in-frame clones and leaves out a portion. This sample yields under 150,000 clones, of which over 75% are seen a single time; 5% belongs to the top ten. Input material: peripheral blood. The source of these receptors is a woman in her forties or fifties with acute or convalescent COVID-19.

There are a few counts of this clone. The rearrangement links TRBV28 to TRBJ1-6; D is possibly TRBD1 (6 bases). The germline V and J ends were trimmed by 5 bases and 9 bases, with 8 bases remaining between them. Germline V CDR1 and CDR2: MDHEN, SYDVKM. The CDR3 is 12 amino acids. This CDR3 is CASSIRGSPLHF. CDR3 in DNA: TGTGCCAGCAGTATCAGGGGTTCACCCCTCCACTTT.

V gene TRBV6-6 combines with J gene TRBJ1-2, with a weak D call TRBD1 (5 bases). Trimming shortened V by 5 bases and J by 2 bases, and 21 bases separated the two germline ends. The germline gives CDR1 MNHNY, CDR2 SVGAGI (reference sequence). This CDR3 region has 17 residues. The chain's CDR3 is CASSPEMRNRLNYGYTF. The CDR3 DNA follows: TGTGCCAGCAGTCCAGAAATGAGGAACAGGCTCAACTATGGCTACACCTTC.

This clone has only one observation. This sequence joins TRBV21-1 and TRBJ1-4; the D call of TRBD1 is as the table states it, not checked on the DNA. TRBV21-1 is a recognized pseudogene. This CDR3 is built from 17 residues. The CDR3 here is CASSKAGRIPTNEKLFF. CDR3 sequence (DNA): TGTGCCAGCAGCAAAGCCGGCAGGATCCCAACTAATGAAAAACTGTTTTTT.

The J gene is TRBJ1-1, the V gene TRBV19; D is ambiguous. Between the trimmed V and J ends, which lost 7 bases and 3 bases, there was a span of 12 bases. CDR1 and CDR2 from the germline V gene are LNHDA and SQIVND (reference sequence). CDR3 length: 13 amino acids. The CDR3 nucleotides are TGTGCCAGTACCTCGGGAGGTTACACTGAAGCTTTCTTT. Amino acid sequence: CASTSGGYTEAFF. The complete variable domain, with remaining parts taken from reference TRBV19 and TRBJ1-1, reads DGGITQSPKYLFRKEGQNVTLSCEQNLNHDAMYWYRQDPGQGLRLIYYSQIVNDFQKGDIAEGYSVSREKKESFPLTVTSAQKNPTAFYLCASTSGGYTEAFFGQGTRLTVV.

The chain carries TRBV23-1 and TRBJ1-2; 8 bases are a match to TRBD1. TRBV23-1 is labeled an ORF, and its function is uncertain. The trim removed 3 bases at V and 4 bases at J, leaving 4 bases unmatched. CDR3 length equals 14 residues. CDR3 amino acids: CASSQGQVFYGYTF. DNA of the CDR3: TGCGCCAGCAGTCAGGGACAGGTTTTCTATGGCTACACCTTC.

This clone appeared a single time. The J gene is TRBJ2-6, the V gene TRBV18, with D possibly being TRBD1 (6 bases). The germline gives CDR1 KGHSH, CDR2 LQKENI. The CDR3 loop spans 18 amino acids. V was trimmed by 10 bases and J by 2 bases, leaving 24 bases between them. This CDR3 is CATTERTGNLPGANVLTF. The DNA for the CDR3 is TGTGCCACCACCGAACGCACAGGGAACTTGCCTGGGGCCAACGTCCTGACTTTC.

V gene TRBV5-5 combines with J gene TRBJ1-6, with a possible D match to TRBD1 (6 bases). This CDR3 has 17 amino acids. V shed 2 bases and J shed 0 bases, with 12 bases lying between them. From germline, CDR1 is SGHKS and CDR2 YYEKEE (reference sequence). The CDR3 coding sequence is TGTGCCAGCAGCTTTGGTGACAGGAGCTCCTATAATTCACCCCTCCACTTT. This codes for CASSFGDRSSYNSPLHF.

The V gene is TRBV30, the J gene TRBJ1-2; D is possibly TRBD1 (5 bases). Between the trimmed V and J ends, which lost 0 bases and 8 bases, there was a span of 13 bases. This CDR3 has 13 amino acids. The V gene's germline CDR1 is GTSNPN and CDR2 SVGIG (reference sequence). CDR3 residues: CAWSVLETVGYTF. CDR3 DNA: TGTGCCTGGAGTGTACTTGAGACAGTAGGCTACACCTTC. Full variable domain (outside the CDR3, taken from reference TRBV30 and TRBJ1-2): SQTIHQWPATLVQPVGSPLSLECTVEGTSNPNLYWYRQAAGRGLQLLFYSVGIGQISSEVPQNLSASRPQDRQFILSSKKLLLSDSGFYLCAWSVLETVGYTFGSGTRLTVV.

In this sample, this clone turned up once. The rearrangement uses TRBV3-1 (or the pseudogene TRBV3-2) and TRBJ1-4; 9 positions match TRBD1. There are 13 residues in the CDR3. V dropped 4 bases and J dropped 12; count of bases not matched to a gene: 6. The V gene's germline CDR1 is LGHDT and CDR2 YNNKEL (reference sequence). Here the CDR3 reads CASSLRDRVELFF. The DNA for the CDR3 is TGTGCCAGCAGCCTCCGGGACAGGGTTGAACTGTTTTTT.

The J gene is TRBJ1-5, the V gene TRBV19, with TRBD1 identical over 7 bases. Germline V gene data show CDR1 as LNHDA and CDR2 as SQIVND (reference sequence). The CDR3 has 16 residues. With V trimmed by 3 bases and J by 6 bases, 11 bases remained unmatched. The CDR3 is CASSIGQQGRIQPQHF. As DNA, the CDR3 is TGTGCCAGTAGTATTGGTCAACAGGGGCGGATTCAGCCCCAGCATTTT.

A few counts support this clone. The chain recombines TRBV4-3 with TRBJ2-1; TRBD2 matches at 7 bases. Trimming removed 1 base from V and 6 bases from J; junction bases left unmatched: 9. Germline loops: CDR1 LGHNA, CDR2 YSLEER. This CDR3 is 16 amino acids long. The CDR3 loop reads CASSQAAGTGGNEQFF. Written as DNA, the CDR3 is TGCGCCAGCAGCCAAGCAGCGGGGACCGGGGGCAATGAGCAGTTCTTC.

The V gene is TRBV28, the J gene TRBJ1-5; D is perhaps TRBD1 (5 bases). This CDR3 is 15 amino acids long. With 6 bases removed from V and 6 bases from J, the gap between germline ends came to 18 bases. Germline V gene lookup returns CDR1 MDHEN and CDR2 SYDVKM. CDR3 DNA sequence: TGTGCCAGCAGCACCCCCATTGGGGGGTCTCAGCCCCAGCATTTT. Protein sequence: CASSTPIGGSQPQHF.

This clone has more than one count but fewer than ten. The CDR3 DNA reads as TGTGCCACCAGTGATGGACAGGGCTGGACTGAAGCTTTCTTT. It specifies CATSDGQGWTEAFF. The J gene is TRBJ1-1, the V gene TRBV24-1, with 8 bases lining up with TRBD1. With V trimmed by 3 bases and J by 5 bases, 4 bases remained unmatched. Germline V gene sequence: CDR1 KGHDR, CDR2 SFDVKD. The CDR3 length is 14 residues.

This chain joins TRBV4-3 and TRBJ1-2; D is unclear. This CDR3 is built from 12 residues. Trimming took 5 bases from V and 5 from J, leaving 9 bases between them. Germline CDR1 and CDR2: LGHNA and YSLEER. The CDR3 loop reads CASSSDYYGYTF. In DNA, the CDR3 is TGCGCCAGCAGCTCCGACTATTATGGCTACACCTTC.

This CDR3 is CASSEGPAESEGYTF. The CDR3 nucleotides read TGTGCCAGCAGTGAGGGTCCGGCGGAGTCGGAGGGCTACACCTTC. The chain uses TRBV2 and TRBJ1-2; no clear D. Trimming stripped 3 bases from V and 8 bases from J, with 19 bases between. The germline CDR1 and CDR2 sequences are SNHLY and FYNNEI. The CDR3 totals 15 residues.

The gene calls are TRBV4-1 and TRBJ1-2; D unresolved. Trimming took 0 bases from V and 6 from J, leaving 11 bases between them. CDR1 is MGHRA and CDR2 is YSYEKL in the germline V gene. This CDR3 comprises 14 residues. The CDR3, as DNA: TGCGCCAGCAGCCAAGAGTCTAAGCGGCATGGCTACACCTTC. It translates to CASSQESKRHGYTF.

This sequence joins TRBV11-3 and TRBJ2-5; D is unresolved. V was pared by 0 bases and J by 5 bases, with 7 bases between. The CDR3 spans 13 residues. Germline assignment: CDR1 SGHNT and CDR2 YENEEA. The CDR3 protein is CASSLEVGETQYF. CDR3 coding DNA: TGTGCCAGCAGCTTAGAGGTCGGGGAGACCCAGTACTTC.

This clone was seen ten or more times. The chain is built from TRBV27 and TRBJ2-4; TRBD1 aligns across 10 bases. Germline V lookup: CDR1 MNHEY, CDR2 SMNVEV (reference sequence). The CDR3 runs 13 residues. Trimming at V came to 9 bases and at J to 7 bases, leaving 6 bases not matched to a gene. The CDR3 DNA reads as TGTGCCAGTAAGACAGGGGGCGCGAACATTCAGTACTTC. Protein: CASKTGGANIQYF.

V gene TRBV19 combines with J gene TRBJ2-1; 10 bases align to TRBD2. V shed 6 bases and J 5 bases; nucleotides not matched to a gene: 13. The CDR3 spans 17 residues. Per germline, CDR1 LNHDA and CDR2 SQIVND (reference sequence). Here the CDR3 reads CASSPASSSGGNNEQFF. The CDR3 DNA reads as TGTGCCAGTAGCCCCGCCTCGTCTAGCGGGGGAAACAATGAGCAGTTCTTC.

The V gene is TRBV19, the J gene TRBJ1-6; 8 positions match TRBD1. This CDR3 has 17 amino acids. The germline V gene encodes CDR1 LNHDA and CDR2 SQIVND (reference sequence). V lost 1 base, J lost 14 bases, and 16 bases stayed unmatched. CDR3 DNA sequence: TGTGCCAGTAGTATAGCGTTTGGACAGGGAATCAACCGGGCCCTCCACTTT. It yields the protein CASSIAFGQGINRALHF.